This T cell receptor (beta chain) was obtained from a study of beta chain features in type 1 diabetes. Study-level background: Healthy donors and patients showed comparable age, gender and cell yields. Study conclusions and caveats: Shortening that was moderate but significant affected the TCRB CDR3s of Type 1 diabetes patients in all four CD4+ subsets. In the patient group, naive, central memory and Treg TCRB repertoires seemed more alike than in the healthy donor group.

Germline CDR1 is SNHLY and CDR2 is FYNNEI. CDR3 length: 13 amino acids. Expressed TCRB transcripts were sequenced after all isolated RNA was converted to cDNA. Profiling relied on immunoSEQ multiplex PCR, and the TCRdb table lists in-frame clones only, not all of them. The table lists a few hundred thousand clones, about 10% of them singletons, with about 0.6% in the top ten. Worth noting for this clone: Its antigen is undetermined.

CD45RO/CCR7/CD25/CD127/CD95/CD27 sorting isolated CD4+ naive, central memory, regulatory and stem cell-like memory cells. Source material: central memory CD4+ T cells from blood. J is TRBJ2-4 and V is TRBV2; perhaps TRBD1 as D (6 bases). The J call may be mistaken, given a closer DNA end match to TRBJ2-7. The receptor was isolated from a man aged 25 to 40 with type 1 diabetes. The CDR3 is CASRQGPTYEQYF. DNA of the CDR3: TGTGCCAGTCGGCAGGGGCCGACCTACGAGCAGTACTTC.